This T cell receptor (beta chain) was sequenced in a study of cytomegalovirus exposure and HLA in healthy donors. Notes on the study in general: In a later analysis, HLA-C alleles had the fewest associated TCRs, DRB1 alleles the most.

The PCR made use of 60 Vbeta and 13 Jbeta primers. Assay used: immunoSEQ multiplex PCR; TCRdb lists only in-frame clones, some missing. The specimen's table records 95,000 to 150,000 clones. With respect to this clone: Its specificity is not known.

The CDR3 covers 14 residues. Germline values: CDR1 MGHDK, CDR2 SYGVNS. Germline trimming cut 7 bases from V and 0 bases from J; bases unmatched to any gene: 3. Specimen: PBMCs. This chain joins TRBV25-1 and TRBJ2-3, with 8 bases aligning to TRBD1. This receptor was identified in a man aged 25-45 years in good health and CMV-seronegative. The CDR3 spells CASKDRVSTDTQYF. The CDR3 bases are TGTGCCAGCAAGGACAGGGTGAGCACAGATACGCAGTATTTT. Full variable domain (outside the CDR3, taken from reference TRBV25-1 and TRBJ2-3): EADIYQTPRYLVIGTGKKITLECSQTMGHDKMYWYQQDPGMELHLIHYSYGVNSTEKGDLSSESTVSRIRTEHFPLTLESARPSHTSQYLCASKDRVSTDTQYFGPGTRLTVL.